Listed below are T cell receptor beta chains from one sample, sequenced in a study of T-cell memory formation after mild COVID-19. TCRdb fed the 5' RACE reads into MiXCR, producing one record per CDR3 protein. Of about 130,000 distinct CDR3 sequences in the sample, 15% to 20% were seen once. The specimen was PBMCs or a T cell subset sorted from them (not recorded which). Source of these receptors: a man aged 18-30 years who had mild COVID-19 (a few samples of this study predate the infection). Cell type and time point are not known. CDR3s include the opening cysteine and the closing phenylalanine or tryptophan. A D gene is named only where the DNA matches it firmly. Size values are once, few and many counts, or a class for expanded clones, and some rows have none.

clone_size: NA
j_call: TRBJ2-3
v_call: TRBV4-3
d_call: TRBD2
cdr3_aa: CASSQDRASGGIRGTDTQYF
cdr3_nt: TGCGCCAGCAGCCAAGATCGGGCCAGCGGGGGGATTCGGGGCACAGATACGCAGTATTTT

clone_size: few
j_call: TRBJ2-3
v_call: TRBV7-6
d_call: NA
cdr3_aa: CASSLLTPTVTYTDTQYF
cdr3_nt: TGTGCCAGCAGCTTATTAACCCCTACAGTTACCTACACAGATACGCAGTATTTT

clone_size: many
j_call: TRBJ2-5
v_call: TRBV4-3
d_call: NA
cdr3_aa: CASSQTGGGGETQYF
cdr3_nt: TGCGCCAGCAGCCAGACCGGGGGCGGGGGAGAGACCCAGTACTTC

clone_size: NA
j_call: TRBJ2-1
v_call: TRBV7-3
d_call: TRBD2
cdr3_aa: CASSSHREVAGGRNEQFF
cdr3_nt: TGTGCCAGCAGCTCTCATCGGGAGGTAGCGGGGGGTAGGAATGAGCAGTTCTTC

clone_size: NA
j_call: TRBJ1-3
v_call: TRBV12-3/TRBV12-4
d_call: NA
cdr3_aa: CASMLSGNTIYF
cdr3_nt: TGTGCCAGCATGTTATCTGGAAACACCATATATTTT

clone_size: NA
j_call: TRBJ2-5
v_call: TRBV29-1
d_call: TRBD1
cdr3_aa: CSGQGLGETQYF
cdr3_nt: TGCAGCGGACAGGGGTTGGGAGAGACCCAGTACTTC

clone_size: few
j_call: TRBJ2-3
v_call: TRBV2
d_call: NA
cdr3_aa: CASSERDHTDTQYF
cdr3_nt: TGTGCCAGCAGTGAACGGGACCACACAGATACGCAGTATTTT

clone_size: NA
j_call: TRBJ2-7
v_call: TRBV10-3
d_call: TRBD1
cdr3_aa: CAISTPGQGIYEQYF
cdr3_nt: TGTGCCATCAGTACCCCGGGACAGGGTATCTACGAGCAGTACTTC

clone_size: few
j_call: TRBJ2-5
v_call: TRBV5-1
d_call: NA
cdr3_aa: CASSLSWRETQYF
cdr3_nt: TGCGCCAGCAGCTTGTCTTGGCGGGAGACCCAGTACTTC

clone_size: few
j_call: TRBJ1-1
v_call: TRBV7-8
d_call: NA
cdr3_aa: CASSEIENRAFF
cdr3_nt: TGTGCCAGCAGCGAAATCGAGAATCGAGCTTTCTTT

clone_size: many
j_call: TRBJ1-4
v_call: TRBV5-5
d_call: NA
cdr3_aa: CASSLTWVNEKLFF
cdr3_nt: TGTGCCAGCAGCTTAACATGGGTTAATGAAAAACTGTTTTTT

clone_size: NA
j_call: TRBJ2-3
v_call: TRBV5-1
d_call: NA
cdr3_aa: CASSLAHDDTQYF
cdr3_nt: TGCGCCAGCAGCTTGGCCCACGATGATACGCAGTATTTT